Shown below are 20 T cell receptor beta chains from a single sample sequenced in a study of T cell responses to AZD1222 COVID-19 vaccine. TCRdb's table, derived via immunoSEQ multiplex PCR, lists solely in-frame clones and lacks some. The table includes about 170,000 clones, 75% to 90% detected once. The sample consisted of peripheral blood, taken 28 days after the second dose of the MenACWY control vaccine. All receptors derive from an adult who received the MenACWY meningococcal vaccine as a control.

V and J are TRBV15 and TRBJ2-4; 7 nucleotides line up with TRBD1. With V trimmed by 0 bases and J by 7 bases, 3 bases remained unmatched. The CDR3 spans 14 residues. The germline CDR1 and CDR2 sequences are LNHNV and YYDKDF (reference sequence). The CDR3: CATSRDVGGNIQYF. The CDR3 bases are TGTGCCACCAGCAGAGATGTAGGGGGCAACATTCAGTACTTC.

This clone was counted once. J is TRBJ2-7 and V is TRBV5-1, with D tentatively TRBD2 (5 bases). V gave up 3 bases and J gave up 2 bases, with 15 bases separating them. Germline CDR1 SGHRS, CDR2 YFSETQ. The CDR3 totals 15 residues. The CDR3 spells CASSSLPGFAYEQYF. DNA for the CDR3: TGCGCCAGCAGCTCACTTCCGGGATTCGCCTACGAGCAGTACTTC.

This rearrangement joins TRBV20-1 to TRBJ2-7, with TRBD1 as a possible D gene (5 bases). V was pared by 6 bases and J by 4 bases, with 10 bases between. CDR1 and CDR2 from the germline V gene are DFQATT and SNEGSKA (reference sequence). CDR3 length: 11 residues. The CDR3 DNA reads TGCAGTGCCAGGACACATTACGAGCAGTACTTC. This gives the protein CSARTHYEQYF.

The chain's CDR3 is CAIYKSGTGGDGYTF. The CDR3 bases are TGCGCCATCTACAAATCCGGGACAGGGGGCGATGGCTACACCTTC. The V gene is TRBV10-2, the J gene TRBJ1-2; 12 nucleotides align to TRBD1. The CDR3 loop spans 15 amino acids. Per the germline V gene, CDR1 is WSHSY and CDR2 is SAAADI. With V trimmed by 10 bases and J by 6 bases, 12 bases remained unmatched.

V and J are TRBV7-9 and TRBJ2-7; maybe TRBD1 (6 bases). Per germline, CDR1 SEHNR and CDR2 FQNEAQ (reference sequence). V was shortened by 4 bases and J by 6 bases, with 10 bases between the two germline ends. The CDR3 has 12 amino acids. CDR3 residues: CASSSTGSEQYF. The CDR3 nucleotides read TGTGCCAGCAGCTCAACAGGGAGCGAGCAGTACTTC. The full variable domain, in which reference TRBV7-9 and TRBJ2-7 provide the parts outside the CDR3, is DTGVSQNPRHKITKRGQNVTFRCDPISEHNRLYWYRQTLGQGPEFLTYFQNEAQLEKSRLLSDRFSAERPKGSFSTLEIQRTEQGDSAMYLCASSSTGSEQYFGPGTRLTVT.

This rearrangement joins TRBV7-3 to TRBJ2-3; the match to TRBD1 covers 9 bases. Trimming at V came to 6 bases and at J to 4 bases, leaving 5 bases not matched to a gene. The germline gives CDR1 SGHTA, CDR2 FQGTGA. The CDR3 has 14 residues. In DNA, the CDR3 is TGTGCCAGCAGTTCGGGACAGGGACCAGATACGCAGTATTTT. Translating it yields CASSSGQGPDTQYF.

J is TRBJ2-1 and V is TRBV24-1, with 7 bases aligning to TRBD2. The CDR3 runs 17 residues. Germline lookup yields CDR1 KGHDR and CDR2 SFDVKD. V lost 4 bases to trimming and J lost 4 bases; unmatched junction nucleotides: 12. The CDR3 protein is CATSDLGEAGIYNEQFF. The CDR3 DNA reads TGTGCCACCAGTGACCTCGGGGAAGCGGGGATATACAATGAGCAGTTCTTC.

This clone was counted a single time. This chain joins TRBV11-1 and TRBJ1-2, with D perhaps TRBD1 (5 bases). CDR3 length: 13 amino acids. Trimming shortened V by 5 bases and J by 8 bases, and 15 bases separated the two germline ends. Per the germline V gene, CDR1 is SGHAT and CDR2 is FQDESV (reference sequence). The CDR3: CASSPDPRDGYTF. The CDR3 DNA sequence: TGTGCCAGCAGCCCCGACCCCAGGGACGGCTACACCTTC.

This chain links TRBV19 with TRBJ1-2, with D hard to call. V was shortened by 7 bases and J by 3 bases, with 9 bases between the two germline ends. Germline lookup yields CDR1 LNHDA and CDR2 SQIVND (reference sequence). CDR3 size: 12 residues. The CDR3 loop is CASKRLDYGYTF. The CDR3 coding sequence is TGTGCCAGTAAACGTCTTGACTATGGCTACACCTTC.

The CDR3 nucleotides are TGTGCCAGCAGCCAAGATTCGGAGACCCAGTACTTC. Amino acid sequence: CASSQDSETQYF. The J gene is TRBJ2-5, the V gene TRBV3-1 (or the pseudogene TRBV3-2); D not certain. V shed 0 bases and J shed 5 bases, with 4 bases lying between them. Germline values: CDR1 LGHDT, CDR2 YNNKEL (reference sequence). This CDR3 is 12 amino acids long.

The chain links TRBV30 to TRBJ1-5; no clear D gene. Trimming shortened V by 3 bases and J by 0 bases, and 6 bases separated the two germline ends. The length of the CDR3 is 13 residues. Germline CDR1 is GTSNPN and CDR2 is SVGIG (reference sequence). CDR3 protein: CAWSAYSNQPQHF. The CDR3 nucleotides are TGTGCCTGGAGCGCGTATAGCAATCAGCCCCAGCATTTT.

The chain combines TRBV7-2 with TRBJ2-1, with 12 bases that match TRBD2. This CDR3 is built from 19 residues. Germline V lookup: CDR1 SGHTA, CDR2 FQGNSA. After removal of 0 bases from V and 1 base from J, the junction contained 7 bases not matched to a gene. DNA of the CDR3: TGTGCCAGCAGCTTAGCTACTTTGACTAGCGGGAGATCCTACAATGAGCAGTTCTTC. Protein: CASSLATLTSGRSYNEQFF.

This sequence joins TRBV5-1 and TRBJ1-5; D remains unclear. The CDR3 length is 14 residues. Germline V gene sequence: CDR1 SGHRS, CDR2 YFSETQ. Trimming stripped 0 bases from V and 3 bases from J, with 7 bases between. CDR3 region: CASSLVPNNQPQHF. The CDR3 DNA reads TGCGCCAGCAGCTTGGTCCCAAACAATCAGCCCCAGCATTTT.

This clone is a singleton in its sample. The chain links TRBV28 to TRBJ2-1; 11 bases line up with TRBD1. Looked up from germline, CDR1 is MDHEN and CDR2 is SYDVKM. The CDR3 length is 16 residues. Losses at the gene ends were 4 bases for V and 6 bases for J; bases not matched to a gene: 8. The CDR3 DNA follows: TGTGCCAGCAGTTCCGGCGGGACAGGGGGGATCAATGAGCAGTTCTTC. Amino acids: CASSSGGTGGINEQFF.

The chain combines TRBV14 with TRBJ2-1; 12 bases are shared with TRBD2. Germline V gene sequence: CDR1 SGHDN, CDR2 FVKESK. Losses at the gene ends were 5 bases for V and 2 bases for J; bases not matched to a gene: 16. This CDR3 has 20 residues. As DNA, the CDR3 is TGTGCCAGCAGCTCACGCCCTTGGACTAGCGGGATGAACGCCTACAATGAGCAGTTCTTC. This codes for CASSSRPWTSGMNAYNEQFF.

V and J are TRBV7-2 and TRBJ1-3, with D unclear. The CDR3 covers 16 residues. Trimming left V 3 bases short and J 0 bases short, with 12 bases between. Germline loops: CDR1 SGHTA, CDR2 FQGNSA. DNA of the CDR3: TGTGCCAGCAGCTTTGGCAGACAAAGCTCTGGAAACACCATATATTTT. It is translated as CASSFGRQSSGNTIYF.

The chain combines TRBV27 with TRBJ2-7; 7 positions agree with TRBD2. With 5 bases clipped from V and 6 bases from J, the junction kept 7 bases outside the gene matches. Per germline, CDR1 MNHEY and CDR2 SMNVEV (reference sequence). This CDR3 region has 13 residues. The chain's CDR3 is CASSPRGVFEQYF. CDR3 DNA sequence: TGTGCCAGCAGTCCACGGGGGGTTTTCGAGCAGTACTTC.

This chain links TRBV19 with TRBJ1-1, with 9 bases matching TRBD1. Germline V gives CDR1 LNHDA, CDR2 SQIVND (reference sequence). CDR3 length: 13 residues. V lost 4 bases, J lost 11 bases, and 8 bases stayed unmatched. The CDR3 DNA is TGTGCCAGTAGTACCGGGACAGGGACTGGGGCTTTCTTT. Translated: CASSTGTGTGAFF.

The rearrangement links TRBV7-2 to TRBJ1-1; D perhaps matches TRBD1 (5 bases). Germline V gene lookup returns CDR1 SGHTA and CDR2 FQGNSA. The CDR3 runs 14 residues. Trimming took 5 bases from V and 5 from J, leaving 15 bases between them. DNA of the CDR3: TGTGCCAGCAGCCCTCCAGGGAGGTGGACTGAAGCTTTCTTT. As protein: CASSPPGRWTEAFF.

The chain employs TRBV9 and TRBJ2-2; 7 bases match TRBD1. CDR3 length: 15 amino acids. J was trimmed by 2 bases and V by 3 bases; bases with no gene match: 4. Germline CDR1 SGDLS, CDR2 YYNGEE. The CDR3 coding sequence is TGTGCCAGCAGCGAGGGGGCAGGAAACACCGGGGAGCTGTTTTTT. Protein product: CASSEGAGNTGELFF.